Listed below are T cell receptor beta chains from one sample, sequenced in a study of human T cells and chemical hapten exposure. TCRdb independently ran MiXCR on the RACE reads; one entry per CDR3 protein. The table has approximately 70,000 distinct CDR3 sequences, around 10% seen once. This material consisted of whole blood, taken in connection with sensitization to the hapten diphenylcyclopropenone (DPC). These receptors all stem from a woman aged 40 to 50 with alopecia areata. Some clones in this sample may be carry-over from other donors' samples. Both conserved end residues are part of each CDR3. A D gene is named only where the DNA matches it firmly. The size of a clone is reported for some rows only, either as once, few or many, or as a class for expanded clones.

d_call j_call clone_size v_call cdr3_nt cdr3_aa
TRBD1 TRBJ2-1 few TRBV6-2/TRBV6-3 TGTGCCAGCAGTACAGGGGGCATGAGTAATGAGCAGTTCTTC CASSTGGMSNEQFF
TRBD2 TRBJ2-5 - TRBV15 TGTGCCACCAGCAGAGAGCGGGGGAAACAAGAGACCCAGTACTTC CATSRERGKQETQYF
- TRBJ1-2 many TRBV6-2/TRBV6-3 TGTGCCAGCAGCCGAATAGGCAGTAACTATGGCTACACCTTC CASSRIGSNYGYTF
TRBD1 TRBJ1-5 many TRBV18 TGTGCCAGCTCCCTCGGGGGGACAGGGTATACCAATCAGCCCCAGCATTTT CASSLGGTGYTNQPQHF
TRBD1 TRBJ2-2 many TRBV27 TGTGCCACCACCCCGTGGGGACAGGGTCACACCGGGGAGCTGTTTTTT CATTPWGQGHTGELFF
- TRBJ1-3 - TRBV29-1 TGCAGCGTTGTAAGGGGCTCTGGAAACACCATATATTTT CSVVRGSGNTIYF
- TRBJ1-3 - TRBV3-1 TGTGCCAGCAGCCAAGAGGGATCCGGAAACACCATATATTTT CASSQEGSGNTIYF
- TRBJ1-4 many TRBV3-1 TGTGCCAGCAGCCAACGGGGGTGGACTAATGAAAAACTGTTTTTT CASSQRGWTNEKLFF
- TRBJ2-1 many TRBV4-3 TGCGCCAGCAGCCAATACATGGGGTCCCCGACTTCCTACAATGAGCAGTTCTTC CASSQYMGSPTSYNEQFF
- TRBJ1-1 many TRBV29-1 TGCAGCGTTTTCGGACACCCTAAGAATTCTGAAGCTTTCTTT CSVFGHPKNSEAFF
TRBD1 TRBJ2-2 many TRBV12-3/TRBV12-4 TGTGCCAGCAGTTTAGGATGGACAGGGAAAACCGGGGAGCTGTTTTTT CASSLGWTGKTGELFF
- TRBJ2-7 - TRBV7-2 TGTGCCAGCAGCCCAGGCGCCTACGAGCAGTACTTC CASSPGAYEQYF
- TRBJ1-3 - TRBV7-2 TGTGCCAGCAGCCACTCACAGGGAGTAGTGGGAGGAAACACCATATATTTT CASSHSQGVVGGNTIYF
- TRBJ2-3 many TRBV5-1 TGCGCCAGCAGCTTGGGGGATACGCAGTATTTT CASSLGDTQYF
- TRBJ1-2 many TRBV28 TGTGCCAGCAGCATCACAGGGATCTATGGCTACACCTTC CASSITGIYGYTF
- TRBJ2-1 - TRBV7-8 TGTGCCAGCAGCTTAGCGGGGGGTGATGAGCAGTTCTTC CASSLAGGDEQFF
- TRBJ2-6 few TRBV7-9 TGTGCCAGCAGCGCCCCCCGCGTCCTGACTTTC CASSAPRVLTF
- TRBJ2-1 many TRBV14 TGTGCCAGCAGCCAAGATACGGGGAATGAGCAGTTCTTC CASSQDTGNEQFF
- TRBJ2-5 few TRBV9 TGTGCCAGCAGCGTACGAGGACAGGGAGGGCCGGTCTACTTC CASSVRGQGGPVYF
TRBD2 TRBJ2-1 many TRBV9 TGTGCCAGCAGCCCGGGTCGCCGGGGAGGGGAAACCTACAATGAGCAGTTCTTC CASSPGRRGGETYNEQFF
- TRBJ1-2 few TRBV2 TGTGCCAGCAGTGCACAGGGCACCCTTGGCTATGGCTACACCTTC CASSAQGTLGYGYTF
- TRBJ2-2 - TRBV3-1 TGTGCCAGCAGCCAAGTTCCGGGGGACACCGGGGAGCTGTTTTTT CASSQVPGDTGELFF
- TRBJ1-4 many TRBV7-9 TGTGCCAGCAGCCAGGGGAGACCAACTAATGAAAAACTGTTTTTT CASSQGRPTNEKLFF
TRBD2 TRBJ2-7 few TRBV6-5 TGTGCCAGCAGTTACCAGCGGGGGGGATCCTACGAGCAGTACTTC CASSYQRGGSYEQYF
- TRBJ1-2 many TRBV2 TGTGCCAGCAGTGACTTATCAGGCCCGCTCTATGGCTACACCTTC CASSDLSGPLYGYTF
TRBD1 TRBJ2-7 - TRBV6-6 TGTGCCAGCAGATATCGGGACAGGGATCACGAGCAGTACTTC CASRYRDRDHEQYF
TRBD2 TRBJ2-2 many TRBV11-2 TGTGCCAGCAGCTTGACCGGGACTAGCTCAGGCCCGAACACCGGGGAGCTGTTTTTT CASSLTGTSSGPNTGELFF